This TCR beta chain was captured by sequencing in a study of CD8 T cells in Susac syndrome. Reverse transcription of roughly 0.45 to 1 ug RNA used random hexamers. The method of amplification for TCR beta CDR3 was immunoSEQ multiplex PCR, covering 54 Vbeta and 13 Jbeta. TCRdb independently ran MiXCR on the immunoSEQ multiplex PCR reads; one entry per CDR3 protein. Of some 99,000 distinct CDR3 sequences in the sample, around 97% are singletons; the top ten hold 0.096%. The T cells that were sequenced for TCR beta were CD8+ and CD4+ cells from blood. Through negative isolation, CD4+ and CD8+ T cells were obtained, while TEMRA cells were enriched using FACS. Study-wide results and caveats: Only a relatively small number of individuals were included in the TCR sequencing and HLA analysis.

The CDR3 spans 14 residues. Germline V gene sequence: CDR1 MDHEN, CDR2 SYDVKM. Between the trimmed V and J ends, which lost 5 bases and 4 bases, there was a span of 12 bases. On this clonotype itself: Its specificity is not known.

This sequence was found in a human donor in good health. Sequences were obtained from CD4+ T cells from PBMCs. The chain has TRBV28 and TRBJ1-5; D perhaps matches TRBD1 (5 bases). CDR3 amino acids: CASSPPAGNQPQHF. The DNA of the CDR3 is TGTGCCAGCAGTCCACCCGCAGGGAATCAGCCCCAGCATTTT.